This T cell receptor beta chain derives from a study of response to subunit inactivated influenza vaccine. Study-wide findings and caveats: After each seasonal influenza vaccination, few new T cells are recruited, the authors suggested.

Germline trimming cut 1 base from V and 3 bases from J; bases unmatched to any gene: 10. Germline V CDR1 and CDR2: SGHVS, FQNEAQ. The CDR3 totals 17 residues. This clonotype came up a few times. Its specificity is not known. Each CDR3 protein is one row after TCRdb ran MiXCR on the RT-PCR reads. The sample has about half a million distinct CDR3 sequences, over 9.5% seen once. This clonotype originated in a man aged 50 or older who received an inactivated influenza vaccine. The chain couples TRBV7-8 to TRBJ2-7, with 9 bases fitting TRBD2. Source: PBMCs from blood, taken roughly 45 days after vaccination. DNA for the CDR3: TGTGCCAGCAGCTTAGTGGCGGGAGGGCCATTTGGCTACGAGCAGTACTTC. It encodes CASSLVAGGPFGYEQYF. The complete variable domain, with remaining parts taken from reference TRBV7-8 and TRBJ2-7, reads GAGVSQSPRYKVAKRGQDVALRCDPISGHVSLFWYQQALGQGPEFLTYFQNEAQLDKSGLPSDRFFAERPEGSVSTLKIQRTQQEDSAVYLCASSLVAGGPFGYEQYFGPGTRLTVT.